One T cell receptor (beta chain) is described in this entry. Its cognate antigen is unknown. This sample is drawn from a study of T-cell reconstitution after alpha-beta-depleted transplantation in children. General observations from the study: Reports say that about two months after transplant, the alpha-beta T cells came out of several hundred graft clones that had expanded. Newly produced T cells mostly accounted for T-cell counts and diversity one year post-transplant. Some patients owed their high day-60 TCRbeta diversity to surviving recipient T cells and thymic progenitors.

Germline V lookup: CDR1 SQVTM, CDR2 ANQGSEA. J lost 7 bases, V lost 3 bases, and 19 bases had no gene match. There are 18 residues in the CDR3. Using unique molecular identifiers, the investigators prepared the TCRbeta library. TCRdb reprocessed the PCR reads with MiXCR, giving one entry per CDR3 protein. The data hold 100,000 or so distinct CDR3 sequences, with 20% to 25% observed a single time. The specimen comprised PBMCs, sampled before TCRalphabeta/CD19-depleted stem cell transplant. This chain connects TRBV29-1 to TRBJ2-1, with 9 bases matching TRBD1. This TCR was sampled from a boy younger than 10 with acute lymphoblastic leukemia, due to receive a stem cell transplant. The CDR3 reads CSVDGGDRETLLENEQFF. Written as DNA, the CDR3 is TGCAGCGTTGATGGTGGGGACAGGGAAACCCTCCTAGAGAATGAGCAGTTCTTC.